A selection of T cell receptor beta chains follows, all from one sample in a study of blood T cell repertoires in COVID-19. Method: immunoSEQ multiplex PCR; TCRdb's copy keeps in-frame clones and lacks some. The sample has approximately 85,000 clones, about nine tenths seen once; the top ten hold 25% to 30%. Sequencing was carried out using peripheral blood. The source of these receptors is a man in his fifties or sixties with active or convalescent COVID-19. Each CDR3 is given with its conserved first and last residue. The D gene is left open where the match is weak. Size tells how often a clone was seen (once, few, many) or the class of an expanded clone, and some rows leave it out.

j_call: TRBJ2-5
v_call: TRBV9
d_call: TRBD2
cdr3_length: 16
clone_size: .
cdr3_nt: TGTGCCAGCAGCGCTCCGGGACTAGCGGGAGCAGAGACCCAGTACTTC
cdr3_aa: CASSAPGLAGAETQYF

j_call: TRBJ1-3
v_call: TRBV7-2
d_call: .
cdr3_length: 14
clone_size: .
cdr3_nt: TGTGCCAGCAGCCGTCGGGGTACTGGAAACACCATATATTTT
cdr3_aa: CASSRRGTGNTIYF

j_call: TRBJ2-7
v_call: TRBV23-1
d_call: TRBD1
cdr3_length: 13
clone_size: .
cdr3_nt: TGCGCCAGCACGGGACAGGGCCCCTACGAGCAGTACTTC
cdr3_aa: CASTGQGPYEQYF

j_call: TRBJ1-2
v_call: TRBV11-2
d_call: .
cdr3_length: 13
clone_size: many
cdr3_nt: TGTGCCAGCAGCTTAGCAGGGTCCTATGGCTACACCTTC
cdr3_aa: CASSLAGSYGYTF

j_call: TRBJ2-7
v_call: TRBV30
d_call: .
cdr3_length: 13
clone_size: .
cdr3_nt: TGTGCCTGGAGTGTATTAAGACAGACCGAGCAGTACTTC
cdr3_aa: CAWSVLRQTEQYF

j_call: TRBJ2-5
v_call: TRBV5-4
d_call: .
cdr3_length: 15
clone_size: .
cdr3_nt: TGTGCCAGCAGCTTGACAACGGGAACACAAGAGACCCAGTACTTC
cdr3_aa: CASSLTTGTQETQYF

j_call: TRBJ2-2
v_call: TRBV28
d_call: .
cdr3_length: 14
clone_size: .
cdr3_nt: TGTGCCAGCAGTTTAGGGGGGGCAACCGGGGAGCTGTTTTTT
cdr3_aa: CASSLGGATGELFF

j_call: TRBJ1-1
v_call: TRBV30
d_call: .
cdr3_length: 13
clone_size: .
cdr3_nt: TGTGCCTGGAGTTTCGGCAGGTACACTGAAGCTTTCTTT
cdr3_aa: CAWSFGRYTEAFF

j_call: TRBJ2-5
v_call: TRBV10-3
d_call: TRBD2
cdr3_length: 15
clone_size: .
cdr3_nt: TGTGCCATCAGTGAGTCGCGGGGGGTGCAAGAGACCCAGTACTTC
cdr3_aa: CAISESRGVQETQYF

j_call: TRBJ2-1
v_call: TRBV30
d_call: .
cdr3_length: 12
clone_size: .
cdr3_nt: TGTGCCTGCCCGATCGGAGTGAATGAGCAGTTCTTC
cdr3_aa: CACPIGVNEQFF

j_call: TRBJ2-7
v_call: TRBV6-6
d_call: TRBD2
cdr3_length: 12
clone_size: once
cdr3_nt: TGTGCCAGCGGCGGGGGATTCTACGAGCAGTACTTC
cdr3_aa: CASGGGFYEQYF

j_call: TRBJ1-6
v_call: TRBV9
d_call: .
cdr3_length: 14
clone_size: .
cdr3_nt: TGTGCCAGCAGCGTTAGCAGTGAAGATTCACCCCTCCACTTT
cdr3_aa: CASSVSSEDSPLHF

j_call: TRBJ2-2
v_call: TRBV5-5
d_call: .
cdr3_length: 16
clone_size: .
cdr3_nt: TGTGCCAGCAGCTTCTCAGGGGACCCGAACACCGGGGAGCTGTTTTTT
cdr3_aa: CASSFSGDPNTGELFF

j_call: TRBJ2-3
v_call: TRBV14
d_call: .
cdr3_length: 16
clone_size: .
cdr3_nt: TGTGCCAGCAGCCACCGACAAGGGAGAAACACAGATACGCAGTATTTT
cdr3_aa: CASSHRQGRNTDTQYF

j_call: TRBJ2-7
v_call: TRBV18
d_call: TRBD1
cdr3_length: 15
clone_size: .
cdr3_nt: TGTGCCAGCTCACCTGCCGAGACAGGGGTCCACGAGCAGTACTTC
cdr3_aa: CASSPAETGVHEQYF

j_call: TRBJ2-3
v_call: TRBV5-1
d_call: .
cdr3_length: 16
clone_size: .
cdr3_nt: TGCGCCAGCAGCTCCGGACAGAGGTATAGCACAGATACGCAGTATTTT
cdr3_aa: CASSSGQRYSTDTQYF

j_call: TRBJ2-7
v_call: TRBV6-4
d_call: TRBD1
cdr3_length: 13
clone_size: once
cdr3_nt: TGTGCCAGCAGCCAAATACTTCGGGGACAGATGTACTTC
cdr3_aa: CASSQILRGQMYF

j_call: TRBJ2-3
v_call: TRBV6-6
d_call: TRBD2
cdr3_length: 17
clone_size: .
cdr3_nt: TGTGCCAGCAGTCCGCGGACTAGCGGGAGGGCCAGAGATACGCAGTATTTT
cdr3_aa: CASSPRTSGRARDTQYF

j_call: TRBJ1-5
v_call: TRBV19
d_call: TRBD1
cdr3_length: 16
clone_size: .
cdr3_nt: TGTGCCAGTAGTACGCCGACAGGGGTTGTCCATCAGCCCCAGCATTTT
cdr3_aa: CASSTPTGVVHQPQHF

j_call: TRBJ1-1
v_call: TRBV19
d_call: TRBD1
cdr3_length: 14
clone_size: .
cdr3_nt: TGTGCCAGTAGCGTGGGACAGACAAACACTGAAGCTTTCTTT
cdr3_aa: CASSVGQTNTEAFF

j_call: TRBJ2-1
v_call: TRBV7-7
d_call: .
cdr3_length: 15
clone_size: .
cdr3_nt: TGTGCCAGCAGCTTAGATAGTGGGGAGTTTGATGAGCAGTTCTTC
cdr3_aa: CASSLDSGEFDEQFF

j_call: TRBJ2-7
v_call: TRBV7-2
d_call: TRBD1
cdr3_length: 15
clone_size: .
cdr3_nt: TGTGCCAGCAGCGTGAAACCGGGACAGCCTAGAGAGCAGTACTTC
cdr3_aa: CASSVKPGQPREQYF

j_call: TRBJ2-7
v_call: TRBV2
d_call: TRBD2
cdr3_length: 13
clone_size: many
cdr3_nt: TGTGCCAGCAGCCCGGGGAGGGTTAACGAGCAGTACTTC
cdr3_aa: CASSPGRVNEQYF

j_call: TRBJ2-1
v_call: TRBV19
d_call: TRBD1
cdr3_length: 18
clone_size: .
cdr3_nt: TGTGCCAGTAGTATAGATCCGACGGACAGGGGAGGCTACAATGAGCAGTTCTTC
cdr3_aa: CASSIDPTDRGGYNEQFF

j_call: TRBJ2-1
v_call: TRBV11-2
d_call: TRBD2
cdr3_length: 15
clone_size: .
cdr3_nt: TGTGCCAGCAGCCCTGGACTAGCGGGAGGACGTGAGCAGTTCTTC
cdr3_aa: CASSPGLAGGREQFF

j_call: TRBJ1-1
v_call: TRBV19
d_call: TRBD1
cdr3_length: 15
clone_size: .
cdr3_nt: TGTGCCAGTAGTTCACAGGGGTCTATGAACACTGAAGCTTTCTTT
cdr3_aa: CASSSQGSMNTEAFF

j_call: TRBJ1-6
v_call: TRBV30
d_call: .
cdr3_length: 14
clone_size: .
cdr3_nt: TGTGCCTGGACAGATGAATTTTTGGGGAGACCCCTCCACTTT
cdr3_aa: CAWTDEFLGRPLHF

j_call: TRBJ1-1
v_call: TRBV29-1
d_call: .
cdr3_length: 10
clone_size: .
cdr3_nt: TGCAGCGTTGTCTCTACTGAAGCTTTCTTT
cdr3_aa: CSVVSTEAFF

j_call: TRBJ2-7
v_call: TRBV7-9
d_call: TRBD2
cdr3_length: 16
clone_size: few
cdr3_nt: TGTGCCAGCAGCTTAGAGGCTAGCGGGAGACCCTACGAGCAGTACTTC
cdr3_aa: CASSLEASGRPYEQYF

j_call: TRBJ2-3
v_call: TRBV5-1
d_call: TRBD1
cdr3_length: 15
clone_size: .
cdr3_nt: TGCGCCAGCAGCCCCCGACAGGGGACCACAGATACGCAGTATTTT
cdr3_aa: CASSPRQGTTDTQYF

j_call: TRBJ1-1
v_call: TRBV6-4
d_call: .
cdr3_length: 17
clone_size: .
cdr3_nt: TGTGCCAGCAGTCCTTCACCTGGGGGGAGAGGGAACACTGAAGCTTTCTTT
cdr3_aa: CASSPSPGGRGNTEAFF

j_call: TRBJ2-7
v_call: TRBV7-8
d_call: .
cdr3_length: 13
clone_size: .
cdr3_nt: TGTGCCAGCAGCCTAGCCAGACGGGGCGAGCAGTACTTC
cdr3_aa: CASSLARRGEQYF

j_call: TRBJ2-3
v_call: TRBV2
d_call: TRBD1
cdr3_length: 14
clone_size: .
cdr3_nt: TGTGCCAGCGCCTCCGACAGGGTCACAGATACGCAGTATTTT
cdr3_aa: CASASDRVTDTQYF

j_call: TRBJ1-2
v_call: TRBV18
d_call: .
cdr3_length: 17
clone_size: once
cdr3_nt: TGTGCCAGCTCACCACTTTCGGGGAGTAGTGGAGGGTCTGGCTACACCTTC
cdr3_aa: CASSPLSGSSGGSGYTF

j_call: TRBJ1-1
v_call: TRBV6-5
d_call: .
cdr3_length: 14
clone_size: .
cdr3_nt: TGTGCCAGCAGTTACTCGGGAGGGAACACTGAAGCTTTCTTT
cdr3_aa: CASSYSGGNTEAFF

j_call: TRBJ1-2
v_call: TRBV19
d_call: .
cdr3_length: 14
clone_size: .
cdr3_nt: TGTGCCAGTAGTTCGCGGGGGGCGAACTATGGCTACACCTTC
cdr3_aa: CASSSRGANYGYTF

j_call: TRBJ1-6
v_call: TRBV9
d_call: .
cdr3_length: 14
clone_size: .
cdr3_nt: TGTGCCAGCAGCACCTCGACAGGCCGGTCACCCCTCCACTTT
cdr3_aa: CASSTSTGRSPLHF

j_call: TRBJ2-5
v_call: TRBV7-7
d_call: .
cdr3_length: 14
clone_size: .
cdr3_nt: TGTGCCAGCAGCTTAGCGGGCAGACAAGAGACCCAGTACTTC
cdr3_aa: CASSLAGRQETQYF

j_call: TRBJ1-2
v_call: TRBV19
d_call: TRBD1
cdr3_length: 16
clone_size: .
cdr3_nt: TGTGCCAGTAGTACCCCAGGGGGGTATCGTGACAATGGCTACACCTTC
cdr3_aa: CASSTPGGYRDNGYTF

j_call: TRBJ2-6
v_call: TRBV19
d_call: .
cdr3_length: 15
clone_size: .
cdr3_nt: TGTGCCAGTAGTATAGCAGGGTCTGGGGCCAACGTCCTGACTTTC
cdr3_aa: CASSIAGSGANVLTF

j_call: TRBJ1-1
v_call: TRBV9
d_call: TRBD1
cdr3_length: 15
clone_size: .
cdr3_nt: TGTGCCAGCAGCATTTTCGGACAGGGTGGCACTGAAGCTTTCTTT
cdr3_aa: CASSIFGQGGTEAFF

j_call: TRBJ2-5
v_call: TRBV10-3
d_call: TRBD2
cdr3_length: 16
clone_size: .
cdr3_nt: TGTGCCATCAGCCCGGGACTAGCGGGAGACCAAGAGACCCAGTACTTC
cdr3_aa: CAISPGLAGDQETQYF

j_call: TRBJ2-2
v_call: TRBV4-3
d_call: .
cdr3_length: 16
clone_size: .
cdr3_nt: TGCGCCAGCAGCCAAACGAGGGGGTCGAACACCGGGGAGCTGTTTTTT
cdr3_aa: CASSQTRGSNTGELFF

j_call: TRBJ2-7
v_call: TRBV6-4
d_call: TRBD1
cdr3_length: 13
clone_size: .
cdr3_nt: TGTGCCAGCTACCGGGACAGGGACTACGAGCAGTACTTC
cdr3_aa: CASYRDRDYEQYF

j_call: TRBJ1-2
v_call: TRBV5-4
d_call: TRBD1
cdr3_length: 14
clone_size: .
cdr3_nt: TGTGCCAGCAGCTGGGATCAGGGGGCGTATGGCTACACCTTC
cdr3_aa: CASSWDQGAYGYTF

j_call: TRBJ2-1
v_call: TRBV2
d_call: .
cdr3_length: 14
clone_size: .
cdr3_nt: TGTGCCAGCCGAGGGGGATACTCCTACAATGAGCAGTTCTTC
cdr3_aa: CASRGGYSYNEQFF

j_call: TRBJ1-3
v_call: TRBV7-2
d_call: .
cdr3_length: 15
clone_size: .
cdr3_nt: TGTGCCAGCAGCAGTCCGGAGCACTCTGGAAACACCATATATTTT
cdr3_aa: CASSSPEHSGNTIYF

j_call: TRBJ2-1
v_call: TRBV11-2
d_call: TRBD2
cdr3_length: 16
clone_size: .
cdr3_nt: TGTGCCAGCAGCTTGGGGGCGGGAGGGCCGTGGAATGAGCAGTTCTTC
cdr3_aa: CASSLGAGGPWNEQFF

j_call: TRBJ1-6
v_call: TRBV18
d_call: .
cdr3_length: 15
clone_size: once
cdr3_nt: TGTGCCAGCTCCCCCTTTCCACCTCAGAATTCACCCCTCCACTTT
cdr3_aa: CASSPFPPQNSPLHF

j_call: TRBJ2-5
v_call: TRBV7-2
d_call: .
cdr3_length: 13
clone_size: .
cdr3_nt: TGTGCCAGCAGCTCCCCCTACCAAGAGACCCAGTACTTC
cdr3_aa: CASSSPYQETQYF

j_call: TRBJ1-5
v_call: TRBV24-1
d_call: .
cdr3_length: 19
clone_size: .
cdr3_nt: TGTGCCACCAGTGATTTAAAATTCTGGAGGGCCGATAGCAATCAGCCCCAGCATTTT
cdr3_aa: CATSDLKFWRADSNQPQHF

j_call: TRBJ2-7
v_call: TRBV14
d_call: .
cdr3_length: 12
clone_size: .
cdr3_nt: TGTGCCAGCAGCCGGGGCTGGGGTGAGCAGTACTTC
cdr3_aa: CASSRGWGEQYF

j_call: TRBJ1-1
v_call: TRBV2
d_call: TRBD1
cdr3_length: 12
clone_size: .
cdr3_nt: TGTGCCAGCAGTAAATGGGACAGGGAAGCTTTCTTT
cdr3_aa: CASSKWDREAFF

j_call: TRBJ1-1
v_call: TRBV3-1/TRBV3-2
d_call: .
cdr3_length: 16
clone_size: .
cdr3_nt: TGTGCCAGCAGCCCCTCAAGGGTGCGGGGAACGGGTGAAGCTTTCTTT
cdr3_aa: CASSPSRVRGTGEAFF

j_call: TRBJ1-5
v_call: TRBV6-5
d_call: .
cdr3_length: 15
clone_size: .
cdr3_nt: TGTGCCAGCAGTTACAGGAGGGGAGCCGGTCAGCCCCAGCATTTT
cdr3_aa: CASSYRRGAGQPQHF